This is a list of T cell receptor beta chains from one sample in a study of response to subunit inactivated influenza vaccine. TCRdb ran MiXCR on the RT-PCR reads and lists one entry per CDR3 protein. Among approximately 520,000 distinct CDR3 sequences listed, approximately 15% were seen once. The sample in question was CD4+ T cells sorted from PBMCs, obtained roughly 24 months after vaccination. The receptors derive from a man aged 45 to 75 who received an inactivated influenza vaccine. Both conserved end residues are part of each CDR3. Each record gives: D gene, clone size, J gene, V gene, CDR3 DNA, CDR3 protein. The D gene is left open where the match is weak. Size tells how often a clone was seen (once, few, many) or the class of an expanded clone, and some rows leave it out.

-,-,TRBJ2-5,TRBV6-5,TGTGCCAGCAGTTACTCTTTAGCGGAGCAAGAGACCCAGTACTTC,CASSYSLAEQETQYF
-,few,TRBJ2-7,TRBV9,TGTGCCAGCAGCGTAGAAAGATCGGAGCAGAGCGACCAATATTTTTACGAGCAGTACTTC,CASSVERSEQSDQYFYEQYF
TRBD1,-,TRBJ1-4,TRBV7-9,TGTGCCAGCAGCTTACCCTCCGGGACAGGGAATGAAAAACTGTTTTTT,CASSLPSGTGNEKLFF
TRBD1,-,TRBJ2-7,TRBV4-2,TGTGCCAGCAGCCAACCCGGGACAGGCCACGAGCAGTACTTC,CASSQPGTGHEQYF
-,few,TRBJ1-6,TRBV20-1,TGCAGTGCTAGAGCAGGGATGACGCCCTATAATTCACCCCTCCACTTT,CSARAGMTPYNSPLHF
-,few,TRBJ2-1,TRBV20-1,TGCAGTGCTAGGCTCCCGGGACCCGGTGAGCAGTTCTTC,CSARLPGPGEQFF
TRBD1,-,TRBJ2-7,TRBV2,TGTGCCAGCTGGGGACAGGGAACCGACTACGAGCAGTACTTC,CASWGQGTDYEQYF
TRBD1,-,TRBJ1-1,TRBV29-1,TGCAGCGTTGGGACAGGGGTAGGCACTGAAGCTTTCTTT,CSVGTGVGTEAFF
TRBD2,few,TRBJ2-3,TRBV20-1,TGCAGTGCTTCCCGACCAGCGGGGAACACAGATACGCAGTATTTT,CSASRPAGNTDTQYF
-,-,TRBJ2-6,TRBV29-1,TGCAGCGTTGAACTTCCCGTGGTTGGGGCCAACGTCCTGACTTTC,CSVELPVVGANVLTF
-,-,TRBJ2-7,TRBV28,TGTGCCAGCAGCCCATCTGCTCGGGCAGCCGAGCAGTACTTC,CASSPSARAAEQYF
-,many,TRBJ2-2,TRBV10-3,TGTGCCTGTCGGGGGACCGGGGAGCTGTTTTTT,CACRGTGELFF
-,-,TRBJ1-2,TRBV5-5,TGTGCCAGCAGCATGGACAGCAACTATGGCTACACCTTC,CASSMDSNYGYTF
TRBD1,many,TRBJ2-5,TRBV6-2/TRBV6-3,TGTGCCAGCAATAATTCGAGAGTCCGGGACAGGGCTCAAGAGACCCAGTACTTC,CASNNSRVRDRAQETQYF
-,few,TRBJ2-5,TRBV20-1,TGCAGTGCTAGCACAGGGTGGGGTGGCGTAACCCAAGAGACCCAGTACTTC,CSASTGWGGVTQETQYF
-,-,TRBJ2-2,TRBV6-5,TGTGCCAGCAGTTACTCACGGAGTAGCCCTAAGCCCGGGGAGCTGTTTTTT,CASSYSRSSPKPGELFF
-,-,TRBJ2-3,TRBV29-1,TGCAGCGTTGAGGATCCTGGCGTTATCTCGGATACGCAGTATTTT,CSVEDPGVISDTQYF
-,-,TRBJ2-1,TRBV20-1,TGCAGTGCTACTACCCCTACCCCTGAAGGCTACAATGAGCAGTTCTTC,CSATTPTPEGYNEQFF
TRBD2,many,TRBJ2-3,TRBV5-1,TGTGCCAGCAGTCCGGGACTAGCGGGCCGCACAGATACGCAGTATTTT,CASSPGLAGRTDTQYF
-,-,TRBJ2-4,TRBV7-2,TGTGCCAGCAGCCCCGAAACGTGGAACACTAACATTCAGTACTTC,CASSPETWNTNIQYF
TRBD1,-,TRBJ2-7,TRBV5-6,TGTGCCAGCAGCCTAAGGGACAGGGTGAGCGAGCAGTACTTC,CASSLRDRVSEQYF
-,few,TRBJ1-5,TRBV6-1,TGTGCCAGCAGAAAACGGTGGATCGATCAGCCCCAGCATTTT,CASRKRWIDQPQHF
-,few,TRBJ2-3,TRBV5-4,TGTGCCAGCAGTTCGGAACCCACAGATACGCAGTATTTT,CASSSEPTDTQYF
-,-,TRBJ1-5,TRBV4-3,TGCGCCAGCAGCCAAGACAGGGGTAGCAATCAGCCCCAGCATTTT,CASSQDRGSNQPQHF
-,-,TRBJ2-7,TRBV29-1,TGCAGCGTTGATGCTGGGTCGGGCTACGAGCAGTACTTC,CSVDAGSGYEQYF
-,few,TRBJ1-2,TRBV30,TGTGCCTGGAGCCAAGGGACCTATGGCTACACCTTC,CAWSQGTYGYTF
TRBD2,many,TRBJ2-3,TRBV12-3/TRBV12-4,TGTGCCAGCAGTCCACGAGCGGGGGGCCTCGCAGATACGCAGTATTTT,CASSPRAGGLADTQYF
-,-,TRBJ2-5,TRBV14,TGTGCCAGCAGCCATGGTCGATACAGTCTGGAGACCCAGTACTTC,CASSHGRYSLETQYF
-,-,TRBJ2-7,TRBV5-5,TGTGCCAGCAGCTTGGCCTCGCCATCCTACGAGCAGTACTTC,CASSLASPSYEQYF
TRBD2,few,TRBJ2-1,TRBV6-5,TGTGCCAGCAGTTACTCGAGGGTCAGCGGGAGTGTCAATGAGCAGTTCTTC,CASSYSRVSGSVNEQFF
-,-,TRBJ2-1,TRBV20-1,TGCAGTGCTAGAGACCTCGGTGGATCCTACAATGAGCAGTTCTTC,CSARDLGGSYNEQFF
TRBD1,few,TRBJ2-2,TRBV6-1,TGTGCCAGCAGTGGGACAGGGTGGACCGGGGAGCTGTTTTTT,CASSGTGWTGELFF
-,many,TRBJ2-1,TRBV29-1,TGCAGCGTTGAAGCCGGGGGTACCTACAATGAGCAGTTCTTC,CSVEAGGTYNEQFF
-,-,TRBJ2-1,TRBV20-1,TGCAGTGCTCCAGGGCGGACAAACACGGATGAGCAGTTCTTC,CSAPGRTNTDEQFF
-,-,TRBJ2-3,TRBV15,TGTGCCACCAGCAAGGGAGCCGGGGCAGATACGCAGTATTTT,CATSKGAGADTQYF
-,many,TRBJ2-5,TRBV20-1,TGCAGTGCTAGATTCAGGGCTGAGACCCAGTACTTC,CSARFRAETQYF
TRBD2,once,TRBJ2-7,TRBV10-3,TGTGCCCGAAAACGTATAGCGGGCTCACCTTCCACCTCCTACGAGCAGTACTTC,CARKRIAGSPSTSYEQYF
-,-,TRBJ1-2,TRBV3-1,TGTGCCAGCAGCCAAGTGAGTGCCCTTGGCTACACCTTC,CASSQVSALGYTF
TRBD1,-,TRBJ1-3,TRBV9,TGTGCCAGCAGCGCGACAGGGCAATCTGGAAACACCATATATTTT,CASSATGQSGNTIYF